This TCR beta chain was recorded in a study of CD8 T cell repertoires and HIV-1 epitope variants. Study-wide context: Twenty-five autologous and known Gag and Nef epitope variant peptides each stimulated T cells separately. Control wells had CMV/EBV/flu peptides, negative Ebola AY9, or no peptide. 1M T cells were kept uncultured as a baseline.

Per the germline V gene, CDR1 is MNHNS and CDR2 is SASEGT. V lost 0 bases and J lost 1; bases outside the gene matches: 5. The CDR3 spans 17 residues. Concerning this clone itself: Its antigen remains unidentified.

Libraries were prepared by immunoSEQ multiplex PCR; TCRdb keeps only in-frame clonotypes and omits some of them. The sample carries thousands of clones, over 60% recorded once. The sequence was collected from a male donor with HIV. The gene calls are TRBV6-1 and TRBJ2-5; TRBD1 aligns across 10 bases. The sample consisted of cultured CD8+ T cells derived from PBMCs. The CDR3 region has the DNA TGTGCCAGCAGTGAAGCGTGGGGACAGGGGCCCCAAGAGACCCAGTACTTC. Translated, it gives CASSEAWGQGPQETQYF.